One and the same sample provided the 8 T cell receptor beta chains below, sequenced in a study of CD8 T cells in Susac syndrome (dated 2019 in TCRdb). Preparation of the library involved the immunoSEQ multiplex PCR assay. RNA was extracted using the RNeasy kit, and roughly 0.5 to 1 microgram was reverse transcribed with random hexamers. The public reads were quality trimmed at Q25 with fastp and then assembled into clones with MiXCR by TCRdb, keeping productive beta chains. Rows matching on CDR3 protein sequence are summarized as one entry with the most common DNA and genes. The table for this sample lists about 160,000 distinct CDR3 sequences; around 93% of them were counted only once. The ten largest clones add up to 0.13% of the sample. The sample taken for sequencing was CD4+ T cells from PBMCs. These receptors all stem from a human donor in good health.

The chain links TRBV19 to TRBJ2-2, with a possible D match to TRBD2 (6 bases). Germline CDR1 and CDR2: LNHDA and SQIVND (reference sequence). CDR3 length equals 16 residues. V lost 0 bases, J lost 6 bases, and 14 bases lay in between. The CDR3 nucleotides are TGTGCCAGTAGTATAGAGCTGAGGAGGGGCTCCGGGGAGCTGTTTTTT. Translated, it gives CASSIELRRGSGELFF.

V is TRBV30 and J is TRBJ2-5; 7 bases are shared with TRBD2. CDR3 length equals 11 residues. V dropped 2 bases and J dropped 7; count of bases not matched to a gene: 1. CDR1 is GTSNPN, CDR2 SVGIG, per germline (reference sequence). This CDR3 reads CAWSTSATQYF. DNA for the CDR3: TGTGCCTGGAGTACTAGCGCGACCCAGTACTTC.

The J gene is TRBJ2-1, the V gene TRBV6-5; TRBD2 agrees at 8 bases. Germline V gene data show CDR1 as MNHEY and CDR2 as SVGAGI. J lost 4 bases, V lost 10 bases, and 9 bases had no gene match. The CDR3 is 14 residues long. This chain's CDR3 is CATHGGAGYNEQFF. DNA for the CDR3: TGTGCCACTCACGGGGGGGCCGGGTACAATGAGCAGTTCTTC.

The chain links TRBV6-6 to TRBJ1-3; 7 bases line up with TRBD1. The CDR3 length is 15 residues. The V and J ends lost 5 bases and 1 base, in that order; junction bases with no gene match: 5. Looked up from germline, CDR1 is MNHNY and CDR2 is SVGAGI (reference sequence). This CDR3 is CASSILQGSGNTIYF. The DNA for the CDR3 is TGTGCCAGCAGTATACTACAGGGGTCTGGAAACACCATATATTTT.

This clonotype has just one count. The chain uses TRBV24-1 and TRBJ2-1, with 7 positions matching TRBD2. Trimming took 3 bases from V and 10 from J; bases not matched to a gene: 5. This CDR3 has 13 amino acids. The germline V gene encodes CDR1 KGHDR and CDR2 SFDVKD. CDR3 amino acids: CATSDPRGGEQFF. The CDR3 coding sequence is TGTGCCACCAGTGATCCTCGCGGGGGAGAGCAGTTCTTC.

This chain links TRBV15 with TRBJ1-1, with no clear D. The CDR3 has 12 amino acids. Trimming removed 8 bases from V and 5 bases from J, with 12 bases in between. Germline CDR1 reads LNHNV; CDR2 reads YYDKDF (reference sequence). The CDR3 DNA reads TGTGCCACCTCCCTAGCGAGGACTGAAGCTTTCTTT. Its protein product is CATSLARTEAFF.

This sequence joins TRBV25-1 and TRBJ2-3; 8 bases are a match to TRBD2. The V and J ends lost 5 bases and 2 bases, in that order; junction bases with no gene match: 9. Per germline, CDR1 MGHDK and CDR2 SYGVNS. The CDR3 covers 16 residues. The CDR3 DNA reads TGTGCCAGCAGTCCAGGGGTAGCGGGGTACACAGATACGCAGTATTTT. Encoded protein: CASSPGVAGYTDTQYF.

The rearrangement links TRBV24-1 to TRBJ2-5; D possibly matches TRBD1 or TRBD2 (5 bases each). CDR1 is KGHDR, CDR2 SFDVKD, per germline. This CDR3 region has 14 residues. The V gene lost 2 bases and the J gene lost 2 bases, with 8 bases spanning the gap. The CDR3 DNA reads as TGTGCCACCAGTGATTCGGGACGGCAAGAGACCCAGTACTTC. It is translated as CATSDSGRQETQYF.